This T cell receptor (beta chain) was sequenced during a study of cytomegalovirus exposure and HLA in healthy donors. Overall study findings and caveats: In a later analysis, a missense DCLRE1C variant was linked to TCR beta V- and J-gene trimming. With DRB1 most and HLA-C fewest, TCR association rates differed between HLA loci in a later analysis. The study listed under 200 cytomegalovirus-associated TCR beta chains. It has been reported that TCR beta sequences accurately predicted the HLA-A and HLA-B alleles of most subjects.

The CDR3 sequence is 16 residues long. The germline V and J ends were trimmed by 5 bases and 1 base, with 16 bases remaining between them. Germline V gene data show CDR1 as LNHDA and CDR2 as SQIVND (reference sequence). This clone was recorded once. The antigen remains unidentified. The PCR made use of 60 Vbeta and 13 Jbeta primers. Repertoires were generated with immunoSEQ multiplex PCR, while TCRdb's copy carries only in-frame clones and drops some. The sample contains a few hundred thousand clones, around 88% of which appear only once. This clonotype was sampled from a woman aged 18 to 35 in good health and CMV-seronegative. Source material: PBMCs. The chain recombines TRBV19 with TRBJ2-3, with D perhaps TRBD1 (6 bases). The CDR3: CASSLGTQKRTDTQYF. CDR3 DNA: TGTGCCAGTAGTTTGGGGACACAGAAACGCACAGATACGCAGTATTTT.